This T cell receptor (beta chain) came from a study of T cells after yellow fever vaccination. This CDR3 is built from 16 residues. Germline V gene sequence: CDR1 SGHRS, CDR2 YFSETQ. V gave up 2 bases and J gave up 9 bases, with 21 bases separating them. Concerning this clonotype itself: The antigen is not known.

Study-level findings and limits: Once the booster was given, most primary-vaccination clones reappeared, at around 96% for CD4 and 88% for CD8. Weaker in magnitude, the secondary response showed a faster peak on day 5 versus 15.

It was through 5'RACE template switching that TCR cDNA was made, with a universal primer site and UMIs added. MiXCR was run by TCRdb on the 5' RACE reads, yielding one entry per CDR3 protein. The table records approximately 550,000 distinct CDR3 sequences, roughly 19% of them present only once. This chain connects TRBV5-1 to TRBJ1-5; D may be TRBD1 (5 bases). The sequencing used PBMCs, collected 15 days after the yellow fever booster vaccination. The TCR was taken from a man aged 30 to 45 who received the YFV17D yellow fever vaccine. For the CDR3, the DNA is TGCGCCAGCAGCTTAAGTGGAGGGGAGGGAGATTTGCCCCAGCATTTT. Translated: CASSLSGGEGDLPQHF.